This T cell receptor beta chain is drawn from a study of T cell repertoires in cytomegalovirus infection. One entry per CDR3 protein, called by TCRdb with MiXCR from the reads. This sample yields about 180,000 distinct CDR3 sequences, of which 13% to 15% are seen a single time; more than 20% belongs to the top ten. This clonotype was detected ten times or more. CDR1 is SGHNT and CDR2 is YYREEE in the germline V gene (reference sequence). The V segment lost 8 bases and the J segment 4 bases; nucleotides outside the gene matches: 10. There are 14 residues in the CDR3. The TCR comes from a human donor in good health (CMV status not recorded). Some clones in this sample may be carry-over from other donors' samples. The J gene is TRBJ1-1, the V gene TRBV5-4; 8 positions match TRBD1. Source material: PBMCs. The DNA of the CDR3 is TGTGCCAGTACTACAGGGGGAGTGGGCACTGAAGCTTTCTTT. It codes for CASTTGGVGTEAFF.